The 13 T cell receptor beta chains in this list originate from one sample, sequenced in a study of OX40 agonist ivuxolimab in advanced cancers. The table came from immunoSEQ multiplex PCR; TCRdb's copy has only in-frame clones and leaves some out. The profile shows under 70,000 clones, roughly four fifths of them singletons. The sample was CD4+ or CD8+ T cells sorted from blood, taken in a trial of the OX40 agonist ivuxolimab. These receptors were collected from an adult with an advanced solid tumor such as melanoma, head and neck, liver or kidney cancer.

The gene calls are TRBV7-8 and TRBJ2-7; possible D gene TRBD1, 5 bases. The germline CDR1 and CDR2 sequences are SGHVS and FQNEAQ. This CDR3 is 17 amino acids long. V was trimmed by 8 bases and J by 2 bases, leaving 25 bases between them. The CDR3 sequence is CASSKNTQGTGAYEQYF. For the CDR3, the DNA is TGTGCCAGCTCAAAAAACACCCAGGGTACGGGCGCCTACGAGCAGTACTTC.

The chain employs TRBV6-5 and TRBJ2-1; 8 positions match TRBD1. The CDR3 runs 16 residues. Trimming at V came to 0 bases and at J to 11 bases, leaving 12 bases not matched to a gene. Germline CDR1 is MNHEY and CDR2 is SVGAGI. The CDR3 here is CASSYSGAIQGGQQFF. DNA of the CDR3: TGTGCCAGCAGTTACTCTGGGGCAATACAGGGGGGACAGCAGTTCTTC.

This chain uses TRBV12-5 with TRBJ1-4, with D possibly matching TRBD1 (5 bases). With 5 bases removed from V and 4 bases from J, the gap between germline ends came to 14 bases. Germline-derived CDR1 and CDR2 are LGHNT and FRNRAP. This CDR3 has 15 amino acids. CDR3 residues: CASGPGPTGNEKLFF. The CDR3 coding sequence is TGTGCTAGTGGTCCGGGTCCTACAGGTAATGAAAAACTGTTTTTT.

This rearrangement joins TRBV7-9 to TRBJ2-1, with a possible D match to TRBD2 (6 bases). Germline values: CDR1 SEHNR, CDR2 FQNEAQ (reference sequence). Trimming shortened V by 1 base and J by 8 bases, and 15 bases separated the two germline ends. This CDR3 is built from 15 residues. The CDR3 coding sequence is TGTGCCAGCAGCTTAGGGCGTCGGGAGTCGGATGAGCAGTTCTTC. Its protein product is CASSLGRRESDEQFF.

The chain couples TRBV7-3 to TRBJ1-2, with a possible D match to TRBD1 (5 bases). V was clipped by 5 bases and J by 8 bases, with 15 bases between them. CDR1 is SGHTA, CDR2 FQGTGA, per germline. The CDR3 runs 13 residues. The CDR3 here is CASSPDSDWGYTF. The DNA for the CDR3 is TGTGCCAGCAGCCCTGACAGCGATTGGGGCTACACCTTC.

The V and J genes are TRBV7-1 and TRBJ1-5, with D maybe TRBD1 (5 bases). TRBV7-1 is known as an ORF, though its function is uncertain. V lost 5 bases and J 5 bases, leaving 10 bases between the germline ends. This CDR3 has 13 amino acids. In DNA form, the CDR3 reads TGTGCCAGCAGCCGAGACAGTGATCAGCCCCAGCATTTT. This translates into CASSRDSDQPQHF.

The chain links TRBV5-1 to TRBJ2-3; 12 nucleotides align to TRBD1. This CDR3 contains 19 residues. V lost 3 bases, J lost 3 bases, and 14 bases stayed unmatched. Germline values: CDR1 SGHRS, CDR2 YFSETQ. CDR3 nucleotides: TGCGCCAGCAGCTCCCCGAGAGTACCGGGACAGGGGGCGACAGATACGCAGTATTTT. This codes for CASSSPRVPGQGATDTQYF.

The V call is TRBV11-2, the J call TRBJ1-3; 11 bases line up with TRBD1. V shed 5 bases, J shed 3 bases, and the junction held 6 bases outside the gene matches. Germline-derived CDR1 and CDR2 are SGHAT and FQNNGV. The CDR3 sequence is 16 residues long. The DNA for the CDR3 is TGTGCCAGCAGCGGGGGACAGGGGGTGGGTGGAAACACCATATATTTT. This sequence encodes CASSGGQGVGGNTIYF.

The V call is TRBV7-2, the J call TRBJ1-4; 11 positions agree with TRBD1. V shed 4 bases, J shed 6 bases, and the junction held 4 bases outside the gene matches. Germline V gene sequence: CDR1 SGHTA, CDR2 FQGNSA. The length of the CDR3 is 15 residues. The chain's CDR3 is CASSSPGQGDEKLFF. CDR3 DNA sequence: TGTGCCAGCAGCTCACCGGGACAGGGGGATGAAAAACTGTTTTTT. The complete variable domain, with remaining parts taken from reference TRBV7-2 and TRBJ1-4, reads GAGVSQSPSNKVTEKGKDVELRCDPISGHTALYWYRQSLGQGLEFLIYFQGNSAPDKSGLPSDRFSAERTGGSVSTLTIQRTQQEDSAVYLCASSSPGQGDEKLFFGSGTQLSVL.

By proportion, this clone is medium-sized. This chain links TRBV5-1 with TRBJ1-5, with D uncertain. The CDR3 is made up of 13 amino acids. The V and J ends lost 2 bases and 9 bases respectively, with 12 bases between them. Germline loops: CDR1 SGHRS, CDR2 YFSETQ. The CDR3 nucleotides read TGCGCCAGCAGCTTTTCGGGAGCCGGGCCCCAGCATTTT. Amino acid sequence: CASSFSGAGPQHF.

In this sample, this clone turned up once. The chain links TRBV2 to TRBJ1-1; no reliable D call. CDR3 length equals 13 residues. The V end lost 7 bases, the J end lost 2 bases, and 11 bases lay between the germline ends. Germline lookup yields CDR1 SNHLY and CDR2 FYNNEI. The CDR3 DNA is TGTGCCAGCAAGTTGGCAGAAAACACTGAAGCTTTCTTT. Protein sequence: CASKLAENTEAFF.

V and J are TRBV9 and TRBJ1-3; D might be TRBD1 (6 bases). The CDR3 is made up of 13 amino acids. The V and J ends lost 3 bases and 8 bases respectively, with 12 bases between them. In germline, CDR1 is SGDLS, CDR2 YYNGEE. CDR3 amino acids: CASSALRGDTIYF. DNA of the CDR3: TGTGCCAGCAGCGCTCTAAGGGGGGACACCATATATTTT.

This chain connects TRBV19 to TRBJ1-6; no firm D call. This CDR3 is 15 amino acids long. Trimming shortened V by 5 bases and J by 4 bases, and 12 bases separated the two germline ends. Germline CDR1 reads LNHDA; CDR2 reads SQIVND (reference sequence). The CDR3 spells CASSPNEGYNSPLHF. The CDR3 DNA reads as TGTGCCAGTAGTCCCAACGAGGGTTATAATTCACCCCTCCACTTT.